The rows below give T cell receptor beta chains drawn from one sample of a study of CD8 T cells in Susac syndrome. A single record per CDR3 protein comes from TCRdb applying MiXCR to the immunoSEQ multiplex PCR reads. The data show roughly 250,000 distinct CDR3 sequences, with 90% to 96% seen just once and under 0.12% held by the top ten. Sequencing used CD4+ T cells from PBMCs. The origin of the receptors is a human donor with Susac syndrome. Each CDR3 is given with its conserved first and last residue. The D gene is left open where the match is weak. Clone size is not always given. Where it is, it says once, few, many or a class for expanded clones.

j_gene | v_gene | abundance | len | d_gene | CDR3nt | CDR3aa
TRBJ2-7 | TRBV18 | - | 14 | - | TGTGCCAGCTCACCACCGGCGGCGGTTTACGAGCAGTACTTC | CASSPPAAVYEQYF
TRBJ2-3 | TRBV11-2 | - | 17 | TRBD2 | TGTGCCAGCAGCTCCCGACTAGCGGGAGGCCTCACAGATACGCAGTATTTT | CASSSRLAGGLTDTQYF
TRBJ2-6 | TRBV14 | - | 19 | TRBD1 | TGTGCCAGCAGCCCCCATCTGCCGACAGGGGCCTCTGGGGCCAACGTCCTGACTTTC | CASSPHLPTGASGANVLTF
TRBJ2-7 | TRBV29-1 | - | 12 | - | TGCAGCGCCTCAGTGGCGGCTAGGGAGCAGTACTTC | CSASVAAREQYF
TRBJ1-1 | TRBV7-9 | - | 8 | - | TGTGCCACAAGTGAAGCTTTCTTT | CATSEAFF
TRBJ1-1 | TRBV3-1 | - | 15 | - | TGTGCCAGCAGCTCGCAAGGGCAGGGGAGTTCCGAAGCTTTCTTT | CASSSQGQGSSEAFF
TRBJ2-3 | TRBV5-1 | - | 14 | - | TGCGCCAGCAGCTTGGAACAGAACACAGATACGCAGTATTTT | CASSLEQNTDTQYF
TRBJ2-2 | TRBV12-3/TRBV12-4 | - | 13 | - | TGTGCCAGCAGTGATATACGTACCGGGGAGCTGTTTTTT | CASSDIRTGELFF
TRBJ1-5 | TRBV16 | - | 16 | - | TGTGCCAGCACCCCAGCGGAGGGAAATAGCAATCAGCCCCAGCATTTT | CASTPAEGNSNQPQHF
TRBJ2-1 | TRBV20-1 | - | 17 | - | TGCAGTGCCCCGTCGGTTGCGGGGGACATCTCCTACAATGAGCAGTTCTTC | CSAPSVAGDISYNEQFF
TRBJ2-7 | TRBV4-2 | - | 16 | - | TGTGCCAGCAGCCAAGAAGGAGGGGACAGATCCTACGAGCAGTACTTC | CASSQEGGDRSYEQYF
TRBJ2-5 | TRBV6-2/TRBV6-3 | - | 11 | - | TGTGCCAGCTCGGGACTGGAGACCCAGTACTTC | CASSGLETQYF
TRBJ2-3 | TRBV27 | - | 15 | TRBD1 | TGTGCCAGCACCTCAGGGGGCCAAAGCACAGATACGCAGTATTTT | CASTSGGQSTDTQYF
TRBJ1-2 | TRBV20-1 | - | 12 | - | TGCAGTGTGGGGGCGTATTCCTATGGCTACACCTTC | CSVGAYSYGYTF
TRBJ2-1 | TRBV29-1 | - | 13 | TRBD2 | TGCAGCGCCTGGACTAGCCGACTCAATGAGCAGTTCTTC | CSAWTSRLNEQFF
TRBJ1-1 | TRBV24-1 | - | 13 | TRBD1 | TGTGCCACCAGTGATCAGGGACAGAAGAAAGCTTTCTTT | CATSDQGQKKAFF
TRBJ2-7 | TRBV20-1 | - | 16 | TRBD1 | TGCAGTGCTAGAGGACCGGGCGACAGGGGGCAAGGCGAGCAGTACTTC | CSARGPGDRGQGEQYF
TRBJ1-2 | TRBV12-3/TRBV12-4 | once | 14 | - | TGTGCCAGCAGTTCCTGGGGATCATTCTATGGCTACACCTTC | CASSSWGSFYGYTF
TRBJ2-1 | TRBV3-1 | - | 16 | TRBD2 | TGTGCCAGCAGCCCCGGACTAGCGGGAGGAGCGAGTGAGCAGTTCTTC | CASSPGLAGGASEQFF
TRBJ2-1 | TRBV29-1 | - | 18 | TRBD2 | TGCAGCGTTGATCGACTAGCGGGAAATCTATACTACATGAATGAGCAGTTCTTC | CSVDRLAGNLYYMNEQFF
TRBJ2-5 | TRBV20-1 | once | 14 | TRBD2 | TGCAGTGCTAGTTTGGCTAGCGGGAGTGAGACCCAGTACTTC | CSASLASGSETQYF
TRBJ2-7 | TRBV28 | once | 12 | - | TGTGCCAGCAGGACCTTTACCTACGAGCAGTACTTC | CASRTFTYEQYF
TRBJ2-7 | TRBV7-9 | - | 13 | - | TGTGCCAGCTCCCCGGGGATCTCCTACGAGCAGTACTTC | CASSPGISYEQYF
TRBJ1-5 | TRBV19 | - | 13 | - | TGTGCCAGTAGTCAGGACATCGATCAGCCCCAGCATTTT | CASSQDIDQPQHF
TRBJ2-1 | TRBV29-1 | - | 13 | TRBD2 | TGCAGCGTGGGGAGGGCAGGGAGGGATACTCCGTTCTTC | CSVGRAGRDTPFF
TRBJ2-7 | TRBV18 | - | 12 | TRBD1 | TGTGCCAGCTCACCGACAGGGGTCGAGCAGTACTTC | CASSPTGVEQYF
TRBJ2-1 | TRBV4-1 | - | 17 | TRBD2 | TGCGCCAGCAGCCGTTCCGTTACGGGGACTAGCAACAATGAGCAGTTCTTC | CASSRSVTGTSNNEQFF
TRBJ2-1 | TRBV12-3/TRBV12-4 | - | 18 | TRBD2 | TGTGCCAGCAGTCGACAAGCGGGAGGGCCTAGATCTTACAATGAGCAGTTCTTC | CASSRQAGGPRSYNEQFF
TRBJ2-7 | TRBV30 | - | 18 | TRBD2 | TGTGCCTGGACGAGATTTCGAACTAGCGGGGGGAGCTCCTACGAGCAGTACTTC | CAWTRFRTSGGSSYEQYF
TRBJ2-2 | TRBV24-1 | - | 17 | TRBD2 | TGTGCCACCAGTCAAAACGGACTAGCGGTTAACACCGGGGAGCTGTTTTTT | CATSQNGLAVNTGELFF
TRBJ1-1 | TRBV27 | few | 13 | - | TGTGCCAGCAGTTCGCAGGGAAGGACTGAAGCTTTCTTT | CASSSQGRTEAFF
TRBJ1-2 | TRBV3-1 | once | 13 | - | TGTGCCAGCAGCCAAGGAGTCCCAGGTGGCTACACCTTC | CASSQGVPGGYTF
TRBJ1-5 | TRBV6-2/TRBV6-3 | once | 15 | - | TGTGCCAGCAGGCAAGGAGGACAGATCAATCAGCCCCAGCATTTT | CASRQGGQINQPQHF
TRBJ1-2 | TRBV7-8 | - | 15 | - | TGTGCCAGCAGCTTAGGACCGGGGAAGGAGCCTGGCTACACCTTC | CASSLGPGKEPGYTF
TRBJ2-7 | TRBV7-3 | - | 15 | - | TGTGCCAGCAGCTTAATGCCGGGGATCTCCTACGAGCAGTACTTC | CASSLMPGISYEQYF
TRBJ1-3 | TRBV29-1 | - | 15 | - | TGCAGCGTTGCCTTGGGGACTGACTATGGAAACACCATATATTTT | CSVALGTDYGNTIYF
TRBJ2-1 | TRBV9 | - | 14 | - | TGTGCCAGCACCCCCCTCCTGTGGGGGGATCCCCAGTTCTTC | CASTPLLWGDPQFF
TRBJ2-3 | TRBV29-1 | - | 15 | - | TGCAGCGTTCTGACAGTTCGCCGGGTCCAAGATACGCAGTATTTT | CSVLTVRRVQDTQYF
TRBJ2-2 | TRBV5-6 | once | 13 | - | TGTGCCAGCAGCCCCAGGGTCACCGGGGAGCTGTTTTTT | CASSPRVTGELFF
TRBJ2-1 | TRBV7-9 | - | 15 | TRBD2 | TGTGCCAGCAGCTCCTTAATAGGGCGGGAGGATGAGCAGTTCTTC | CASSSLIGREDEQFF
TRBJ2-4 | TRBV4-1 | - | 17 | TRBD2 | TGCGCCAGCAGCCAGATTCTGGCGGGAGTTACCAAAAACATTCAGTACTTC | CASSQILAGVTKNIQYF
TRBJ2-1 | TRBV7-9 | once | 15 | - | TGTGCCAGCAGCTTACGAACACAGCTGGAAAATGAGCAGTTCTTC | CASSLRTQLENEQFF
TRBJ2-7 | TRBV30 | - | 12 | - | TGTGACTGGAGGAGGGACCCCTACGAGCAGTACTTC | CDWRRDPYEQYF
TRBJ2-1 | TRBV5-1 | - | 14 | TRBD2 | TGCGCCAGCAGCGTGGGGGACTACACCAATGAGCAGTTCTTC | CASSVGDYTNEQFF
TRBJ1-2 | TRBV28 | - | 14 | TRBD1 | TGTGCCAGCAGCTATCAGGGGGCTCCTTATGGCTACACCTTC | CASSYQGAPYGYTF
TRBJ2-1 | TRBV20-1 | - | 16 | TRBD1 | TGCAGTGCTAGGCCAACGGGACAGTACGTCTACAATGAGCAGTTCTTC | CSARPTGQYVYNEQFF
TRBJ2-5 | TRBV9 | - | 13 | - | TGTGCCAGCAGCGTAGGCATGTTAGAGACCCAGTACTTC | CASSVGMLETQYF
TRBJ2-3 | TRBV3-1 | - | 17 | TRBD2 | TGTGCCAGCAGCCAAGATCAACTAGCGGGAGTAGGGGATACGCAGTATTTT | CASSQDQLAGVGDTQYF
TRBJ1-1 | TRBV4-1 | - | 15 | - | TGCGCCAGCACCCAAACCGGGGGTGGGAACACTGAAGCTTTCTTT | CASTQTGGGNTEAFF
TRBJ1-2 | TRBV29-1 | - | 13 | TRBD1 | TGCAGCGTCGATACAGGGGCCCACTATGGCTACACCTTC | CSVDTGAHYGYTF
TRBJ2-5 | TRBV27 | - | 15 | TRBD2 | TGTGCCAGCAGTCCCCACGGACTAGCGACGGAGACCCAGTACTTC | CASSPHGLATETQYF
TRBJ2-3 | TRBV14 | - | 14 | - | TGTGCCAGCAGCCAATCATGGGCCACAGATACGCAGTATTTT | CASSQSWATDTQYF
TRBJ1-1 | TRBV9 | - | 15 | - | TGTGCCAGCAGCGTAGATGGCAGGGTAGGCACTGAAGCTTTCTTT | CASSVDGRVGTEAFF
TRBJ1-2 | TRBV5-1 | - | 13 | - | TGCGCCAGCAGCTTGGATGGGGGGTATGGCTACACCTTC | CASSLDGGYGYTF
TRBJ1-1 | TRBV4-1 | - | 15 | TRBD1 | TGCGCCAGCAGCCAAACGGGACAGCCGAACACTGAAGCTTTCTTT | CASSQTGQPNTEAFF
TRBJ2-7 | TRBV20-1 | - | 14 | TRBD2 | TGCAGTGCTAGATTGGCGGGAGGGACCTACGAGCAGTACTTC | CSARLAGGTYEQYF
TRBJ1-5 | TRBV29-1 | - | 13 | - | TGCAGCGTTGCCCGGGACCACAATCAGCCCCAGCATTTT | CSVARDHNQPQHF
TRBJ1-5 | TRBV7-9 | - | 14 | TRBD1 | TGTGCCAGCAGCCGCTCAGGGGGGATCCAGCCCCAGCATTTT | CASSRSGGIQPQHF